Listed below are T cell receptor beta chains from one sample, sequenced in a study of T cell responses to AZD1222 COVID-19 vaccine. The repertoire was sequenced with immunoSEQ multiplex PCR; TCRdb's copy has only in-frame clones and lacks some. This sample carries fewer than 150,000 clones, approximately 95% of them seen once, and the ten largest clones take about 6.7%. The sample here was peripheral blood, taken 28 days after the second AZD1222 dose. These receptors all come from an adult who received the AZD1222 COVID-19 vaccine. Both conserved end residues are part of each CDR3. The D gene is left open where the match is weak. Clone size is stated in some rows and not others, as once, few, many or a class when expanded.

d_call	clone_size	v_call	j_call	cdr3_aa	cdr3_nt
TRBD1	-	TRBV7-9	TRBJ2-2	CASSYPGTGGLSVTGELFF	TGTGCCAGCAGCTACCCCGGGACAGGGGGCTTGTCGGTCACCGGGGAGCTGTTTTTT
-	-	TRBV11-3	TRBJ2-3	CATTWGATDTQYF	TGTGCCACCACGTGGGGGGCCACAGATACGCAGTATTTT
-	-	TRBV28	TRBJ1-1	CASSPGTLLDTEAFF	TGTGCCAGCAGTCCAGGGACATTACTGGACACTGAAGCTTTCTTT
-	-	TRBV28	TRBJ1-1	CASSRNTEAFF	TGTGCCAGCAGTCGGAACACTGAAGCTTTCTTT
-	-	TRBV21-1	TRBJ2-1	CASSKGRDPMTGRMIVYNEQFF	TGTGCCAGCAGCAAAGGACGGGACCCAATGACAGGTCGGATGATAGTCTACAATGAGCAGTTCTTC
-	-	TRBV7-8	TRBJ1-1	CASSQRQDLNTEAFF	TGTGCCAGCAGCCAAAGACAGGACCTGAACACTGAAGCTTTCTTT
TRBD1	-	TRBV4-1	TRBJ1-2	CASRRLGQGTGGYTF	TGCGCCAGCAGGCGACTGGGACAGGGAACAGGGGGCTACACCTTC
-	-	TRBV7-4	TRBJ1-1	CASSLSELVNTEAFF	TGTGCCAGCAGCCTTTCCGAATTGGTAAACACTGAAGCTTTCTTT
-	-	TRBV21-1	TRBJ1-5	CATRTYSNQPQHF	TGTGCCACCCGAACCTATAGCAATCAGCCCCAGCATTTT
-	-	TRBV12-3/TRBV12-4	TRBJ1-6	CASSLVRNSPLHF	TGTGCCAGCAGTTTAGTTCGTAATTCACCCCTCCACTTT
TRBD2	-	TRBV3-1/TRBV3-2	TRBJ2-5	CASSKAGGPDETQYF	TGTGCCAGCAGCAAAGCGGGGGGGCCAGATGAGACCCAGTACTTC
TRBD2	-	TRBV5-4	TRBJ2-3	CASSRGGSGTTDTQYF	TGTGCCAGCAGCCGCGGCGGCAGCGGGACTACAGATACGCAGTATTTT
-	-	TRBV28	TRBJ1-2	CASSRGNNGYTF	TGTGCCAGCAGTCGGGGTAACAATGGCTACACCTTC
-	-	TRBV5-1	TRBJ2-1	CASRFTLSYNEQFF	TGCGCCAGCAGGTTCACCCTCTCATACAATGAGCAGTTCTTC
-	-	TRBV4-1	TRBJ2-2	CASSPGRSNTGELFF	TGCGCCAGCAGCCCCGGGCGCTCGAACACCGGGGAGCTGTTTTTT
-	-	TRBV7-9	TRBJ1-2	CASSPILGVGYTF	TGTGCCAGCAGCCCTATCCTGGGGGTGGGCTACACCTTC
TRBD2	once	TRBV11-2	TRBJ2-5	CASSLAVLAGVRGETQYF	TGTGCCAGCAGCTTAGCGGTACTAGCGGGGGTTAGAGGGGAGACCCAGTACTTC
-	-	TRBV30	TRBJ1-2	CAWSVSSGYTF	TGTGCCTGGAGTGTATCCTCTGGCTACACCTTC
-	-	TRBV7-2	TRBJ1-1	CASSLLLVSEAFF	TGTGCCAGCAGCTTGCTTTTAGTATCTGAAGCTTTCTTT
TRBD1	-	TRBV9	TRBJ1-4	CASSVRDRVGEKLFF	TGTGCCAGCAGCGTAAGGGACAGGGTTGGAGAAAAACTGTTTTTT
-	-	TRBV6-6	TRBJ1-2	CASSYSREANYGYTF	TGTGCCAGCAGTTACTCGAGAGAAGCCAACTATGGCTACACCTTC
-	few	TRBV4-3	TRBJ1-3	CASSQDLGEPGNTIYF	TGCGCCAGCAGCCAAGATTTGGGGGAACCAGGAAACACCATATATTTT
TRBD1	-	TRBV6-1	TRBJ1-6	CASSDPGTGRPYNSPLHF	TGTGCCAGCAGTGACCCTGGGACAGGTAGACCCTATAATTCACCCCTCCACTTT
TRBD1	-	TRBV5-4	TRBJ1-1	CASSLAPGQTRGGTEAFF	TGTGCCAGCAGCTTGGCACCGGGACAGACACGGGGAGGCACTGAAGCTTTCTTT
-	-	TRBV1	TRBJ2-7	CTSSQPRPKQVSSSYEQYF	TGCACCAGCAGCCAACCCCGCCCAAAACAGGTTTCCAGCTCCTACGAGCAGTACTTC
-	-	TRBV4-1	TRBJ1-3	CASSARNTIYF	TGCGCCAGCAGCGCGCGAAACACCATATATTTT
-	-	TRBV7-3	TRBJ1-1	CASSLSGFGTEAFF	TGTGCCAGCAGCTTGTCAGGGTTTGGGACTGAAGCTTTCTTT
TRBD1	-	TRBV30	TRBJ2-1	CAWSQQGGNEQFF	TGTGCCTGGAGTCAACAGGGGGGCAATGAGCAGTTCTTC
-	-	TRBV7-2	TRBJ2-7	CASSSYGAEQYF	TGTGCCAGCAGCTCGTATGGGGCCGAGCAGTACTTC
-	-	TRBV18	TRBJ1-6	CASSPNDRSSYNSPLHF	TGTGCCAGCTCTCCCAATGACAGGAGCTCCTATAATTCACCCCTCCACTTT
-	-	TRBV5-1	TRBJ1-4	CASSRDGTNEKLFF	TGCGCCAGCAGCCGGGACGGGACTAATGAAAAACTGTTTTTT
-	once	TRBV2	TRBJ1-4	CASSAPGVFNEKLFF	TGTGCCAGCAGCGCCCCAGGGGTGTTTAATGAAAAACTGTTTTTT
-	-	TRBV18	TRBJ2-2	CASSPWEELTGELFF	TGTGCCAGCTCCCCTTGGGAGGAACTCACCGGGGAGCTGTTTTTT
TRBD1	-	TRBV7-2	TRBJ1-5	CASSADRLSNQPQHF	TGTGCCAGCAGCGCGGACAGGCTTAGCAATCAGCCCCAGCATTTT
-	-	TRBV3-1/TRBV3-2	TRBJ1-1	CASSQVDGRNTEAFF	TGTGCCAGCAGCCAAGTTGACGGGAGGAACACTGAAGCTTTCTTT
-	-	TRBV18	TRBJ1-1	CASSTGIETEAFF	TGTGCCAGCTCCACAGGGATTGAAACTGAAGCTTTCTTT
-	once	TRBV19	TRBJ1-6	CASSRATAQRSPLHF	TGTGCCAGTAGCCGAGCGACGGCCCAAAGGTCACCCCTCCACTTT
-	-	TRBV2	TRBJ1-2	CASSEISGNYGYTF	TGTGCCAGCAGTGAAATTTCAGGGAACTATGGCTACACCTTC
-	-	TRBV12-3/TRBV12-4	TRBJ1-2	CASSFGFYGYTF	TGTGCCAGCAGTTTTGGCTTCTATGGCTACACCTTC
-	-	TRBV6-4	TRBJ1-2	CASSDGGGPNYGYTF	TGTGCCAGCAGTGATGGGGGGGGACCCAACTATGGCTACACCTTC
-	-	TRBV7-3	TRBJ1-6	CASSLTYGGGNSPLHF	TGTGCCAGCAGCTTAACGTATGGGGGTGGGAATTCACCCCTCCACTTT
-	-	TRBV5-1	TRBJ1-2	CASSLATFAWTVTGITDDGYTF	TGCGCCAGCAGCTTGGCTACGTTCGCTTGGACGGTCACCGGGATTACGGACGATGGCTACACCTTC
TRBD1	-	TRBV3-1/TRBV3-2	TRBJ2-7	CASSPHRTGVYEQYF	TGTGCCAGCAGCCCTCACAGGACAGGGGTCTACGAGCAGTACTTC
-	-	TRBV4-1	TRBJ2-2	CASSQGHFTGELFF	TGCGCCAGCAGCCAAGGGCACTTCACCGGGGAGCTGTTTTTT
-	-	TRBV4-3	TRBJ1-5	CASSQGNSNQPQHF	TGCGCCAGCAGCCAGGGGAATAGCAATCAGCCCCAGCATTTT
TRBD1	-	TRBV6-5	TRBJ1-2	CASSYDRDGYTF	TGTGCCAGCAGCTACGACAGGGACGGCTACACCTTC
TRBD2	-	TRBV30	TRBJ2-1	CASLGGGGAVNEQFF	TGTGCCTCCCTAGGCGGCGGGGGGGCGGTAAATGAGCAGTTCTTC
-	-	TRBV5-1	TRBJ1-2	CASSFSRDYGYTF	TGCGCCAGCAGCTTTAGCAGGGACTATGGCTACACCTTC
-	-	TRBV5-5	TRBJ1-6	CASSRGVVRNNSPLHF	TGTGCCAGCAGCCGTGGGGTCGTACGGAATAATTCACCCCTCCACTTT
-	-	TRBV10-3	TRBJ1-1	CAISGGRNTEAFF	TGTGCCATCAGTGGGGGTAGGAACACTGAAGCTTTCTTT
TRBD1	once	TRBV27	TRBJ2-3	CASRNGQGADTQYF	TGTGCCAGCAGGAACGGACAGGGGGCGGATACGCAGTATTTT
TRBD1	-	TRBV5-1	TRBJ2-5	CASSFGTGLLKETQYF	TGCGCCAGCAGCTTTGGGACAGGGCTACTTAAAGAGACCCAGTACTTC
TRBD1	-	TRBV29-1	TRBJ2-1	CSVTGGFSYNEQFF	TGCAGCGTAACAGGGGGCTTCTCCTACAATGAGCAGTTCTTC
-	once	TRBV6-2/TRBV6-3	TRBJ1-2	CASSHNQAHLQNKDSGYTF	TGTGCCAGCAGCCACAACCAGGCCCATCTCCAAAACAAGGACAGTGGATACACCTTC
-	-	TRBV6-5	TRBJ2-5	CASMGNQETQYF	TGTGCCAGCATGGGGAACCAAGAGACCCAGTACTTC
-	-	TRBV2	TRBJ1-2	CASKGAGFNYGYTF	TGTGCCAGCAAGGGAGCAGGCTTTAACTATGGCTACACCTTC
-	-	TRBV27	TRBJ1-2	CASSFWGGYGYTF	TGTGCCAGCAGTTTTTGGGGAGGCTATGGCTACACCTTC
-	-	TRBV11-3	TRBJ1-1	CASSLLQGSSSTEAFF	TGTGCCAGCAGCTTACTTCAGGGAAGTTCGAGTACTGAAGCTTTCTTT
-	-	TRBV30	TRBJ1-5	CAWSGGSNQPQHF	TGTGCCTGGAGTGGGGGTAGCAATCAGCCCCAGCATTTT
-	-	TRBV7-9	TRBJ1-1	CASSQGTSEAFF	TGTGCCAGCAGCCAAGGGACATCGGAAGCTTTCTTT